This T cell receptor (beta chain) appears in the sequencing data of a study of tissue T cells after allogeneic stem cell transplantation. This clone is labeled large. All gene names here are mouse names. Sequencing ends 1 residue short of the CDR3 end; the germline J gene provides the rest. Sequenced by immunoSEQ multiplex PCR; TCRdb stores in-frame clones only, minus some. In the table there are 4,000 to 5,000 clones, around 45% of which are singletons. The trim removed 5 bases at V and 0 bases at J, leaving 2 bases unmatched. Germline loops: CDR1 FNHDT, CDR2 SITEND (reference sequence). The CDR3 is made up of 15 amino acids. Sample time point: mouse harvest day 14 after allogeneic transplant. Mouse grafts combined 10^7 T-cell-depleted bone marrow cells with 10^6 splenic CD5+ T cells.

The sequence was collected from a female BALB/c mouse given C57BL/6 T cells with graft-versus-host disease after an allogeneic hematopoietic cell transplant. The chain links TRBV19 to TRBJ2-5; 11 bases agree with TRBD2. Sequenced material: lymph node tissue. Incomplete CDR3 DNA: TGTGCCAGCAGAAGACTGGGGGGGAACCAAGACACCCAGTAC. As protein: CASRRLGGNQDTQY. The whole CDR3 is CASRRLGGNQDTQYF.